The TCR beta chain under discussion was sequenced for a study of cytomegalovirus exposure and HLA in healthy donors. Study background: From HLA-typed donors, an early data release held tens of millions of unique TCRs. Study observations and caveats: Compared with the roughly 700-donor mean, an Asian-associated ancestry cluster reportedly had fewer N-insertions, according to a later analysis.

PCR was performed using 60 Vbeta and 13 Jbeta primers. Only in-frame clones appear in the TCRdb table, and some are missing; sequencing was by immunoSEQ multiplex PCR. Its listing shows about 210,000 clones. Trimming removed 0 bases from V and 4 bases from J, with 10 bases in between. There are 15 residues in the CDR3. Germline assignment: CDR1 SGHVS and CDR2 FNYEAQ. As to this clone: Its matching antigen is unknown.

Specimen: PBMCs. The receptor's source is a woman aged 25-40 years in good health and CMV-seropositive. The J gene is TRBJ1-5, the V gene TRBV7-6; D may be TRBD1 (5 bases). CDR3 region: CASSLAGGVNQPQHF. In DNA, the CDR3 is TGTGCCAGCAGCTTAGCGGGGGGGGTTAATCAGCCCCAGCATTTT.